This TCR beta chain was profiled in a study of cytomegalovirus exposure and HLA in healthy donors. The CDR3 is 16 residues long. Per the germline V gene, CDR1 is SGHNT and CDR2 is YYREEE (reference sequence). The junction had 7 bases not matched to a gene; V was cut back by 0 bases and J by 5 bases. As to this clone: The antigen remains unidentified.

Study results and limitations: Accounts indicate the classifier identified cytomegalovirus status with strong specificity and sensitivity. Researchers counted 164 TCR beta chains as cytomegalovirus-associated.

This PCR relied on a set of 60 Vbeta primers and 13 Jbeta primers. As originally analysed: In a later analysis, of 84 million or so unique beta chains, around 11 million appeared in at least two donors. Repertoires were generated with immunoSEQ multiplex PCR, while TCRdb's copy carries only in-frame clones and drops some. For V, J and clone size, that table is used; D and trimming come from the DNA. This table has more than 150,000 clones, about three quarters appearing once. This sequence was found in a man between 18 and 29 years old in good health and CMV-seronegative. Specimen: PBMCs. The V gene is TRBV5-4, the J gene TRBJ2-7; TRBD2 agrees at 11 bases. CDR3 residues: CASSLGTSGGLHEQYF. CDR3 nucleotides: TGTGCCAGCAGCTTGGGTACTAGCGGGGGCCTCCACGAGCAGTACTTC.